Below, 27 T cell receptor beta chains from the same sample are listed, as sequenced in a study of cytomegalovirus exposure and HLA in healthy donors (dated 2017 in TCRdb). Receptors were amplified or captured by the immunoSEQ multiplex PCR assay. For the multiplex PCR, a mixture combining 60 forward primers for TCR Vbeta segments and 13 reverse primers for TCR Jbeta segments was used. Here the immuneACCESS table is served through TCRdb, limited to in-frame sequences with V and J called. Missing clones are a known gap in these copies; in checked studies unresolved V genes cover under half, and the rest lacks a known reason. This specimen's table enumerates 200,000 to 250,000 clones. The ten largest make up 1.1% of the sample. Specimen: PBMCs. These receptors all come from a girl aged 2 to 9 in good health and CMV-seropositive.

The chain links TRBV29-1 to TRBJ2-7; possibly TRBD2 for D (6 bases). The length of the CDR3 is 15 residues. V lost 4 bases and J lost 7, with 23 bases in between. Germline CDR1 is SQVTM and CDR2 is ANQGSEA. This CDR3 is CSVVDDLGLRVEQYF. For the CDR3, the DNA is TGCAGCGTTGTAGACGACTTAGGACTAAGGGTAGAGCAGTACTTC.

In regard to this clone: One end of the junction varies from germline; a read error may be responsible. V is TRBV2 and J is TRBJ2-1, with D possibly being TRBD2 (6 bases). CDR1 is SNHLY and CDR2 is FYNNEI in the germline V gene. CDR3 length: 11 residues. The CDR3 DNA follows: TGTGCCAGCAGTGAAGGGGCGGGGACGGTCTTC. Amino acids: CASSEGAGTVF. Together with reference TRBV2 and TRBJ2-1, the CDR3 gives the full variable domain: EPEVTQTPSHQVTQMGQEVILRCVPISNHLYFYWYRQILGQKVEFLVSFYNNEISEKSEIFDDQFSVERPDGSNFTLKIRSTKLEDSAMYFCASSEGAGTVFGPGTRLTVL.

The V and J genes are TRBV29-1 and TRBJ2-3, with TRBD2 identical over 13 bases. This CDR3 spans 14 amino acids. Germline trimming cut 6 bases from V and 4 bases from J; bases unmatched to any gene: 4. Germline V lookup: CDR1 SQVTM, CDR2 ANQGSEA. The CDR3 sequence is CSVLTSGRPDTQYF. For the CDR3, the DNA is TGCAGCGTCCTGACTAGCGGGAGGCCAGATACGCAGTATTTT.

The chain carries TRBV7-9 and TRBJ2-2; possible D gene TRBD2, 6 bases. Germline-derived CDR1 and CDR2 are SEHNR and FQNEAQ (reference sequence). The CDR3 sequence is 14 residues long. V lost 2 bases and J lost 6, with 10 bases in between. Here the CDR3 reads CASSLLGGSGELFF. The DNA of the CDR3 is TGTGCCAGCAGCTTACTCGGGGGATCCGGGGAGCTGTTTTTT.

The chain links TRBV7-6 to TRBJ2-7; 7 nucleotides agree with TRBD1. Germline V gene sequence: CDR1 SGHVS, CDR2 FNYEAQ. J lost 9 bases, V lost 0 bases, and 5 bases had no gene match. This CDR3 has 13 amino acids. The CDR3: CASSLAGGDGQYF. CDR3 coding DNA: TGTGCCAGCAGCTTAGCAGGGGGCGACGGGCAGTACTTC.

The chain combines TRBV5-1 with TRBJ2-1; the match to TRBD2 covers 16 bases. The CDR3 loop spans 21 amino acids. The germline V gene has CDR1 SGHRS and CDR2 YFSETQ. J gave up 2 bases and V 4 bases, and 15 bases lay outside the gene matches. This CDR3 reads CASSKEQPGLAGGVPYNEQFF. CDR3 coding DNA: TGCGCCAGCAGCAAGGAACAACCGGGACTAGCGGGAGGGGTCCCCTACAATGAGCAGTTCTTC.

J is TRBJ1-2 and V is TRBV28; 10 nucleotides line up with TRBD1. V gave up 6 bases and J gave up 6 bases; unmatched junction bases: 7. Germline V gene sequence: CDR1 MDHEN, CDR2 SYDVKM. The length of the CDR3 is 14 residues. The DNA for the CDR3 is TGTGCCAGCAGACCGGGACAGGGGACTGATGGCTACACCTTC. This encodes CASRPGQGTDGYTF.

The rearrangement joins TRBV7-6 to TRBJ2-3, with 8 bases aligning to TRBD2. CDR1 and CDR2 (germline): SGHVS, FNYEAQ. With 1 base clipped from V and 3 bases from J, the junction kept 3 bases outside the gene matches. This CDR3 spans 15 amino acids. The CDR3 is CASSLGTSRTDTQYF. In DNA, the CDR3 is TGTGCCAGCAGCTTAGGGACTAGCAGGACAGATACGCAGTATTTT.

The chain is built from TRBV2 and TRBJ2-5; D possibly corresponds to TRBD2 (6 bases). The V end lost 6 bases, the J end lost 10 bases, and 24 bases lay between the germline ends. The CDR3 sequence is 15 residues long. Germline V lookup: CDR1 SNHLY, CDR2 FYNNEI. The CDR3 DNA sequence: TGTGCCAGCAGCTACGACGGGGGAATAGATGGAGTCCAGTACTTC. Encoded protein: CASSYDGGIDGVQYF.

The chain recombines TRBV15 with TRBJ1-3, with D unclear. The CDR3 extends over 13 amino acids. Between the trimmed V and J ends, which lost 0 bases and 4 bases, there was a span of 4 bases. Germline V CDR1 and CDR2: LNHNV, YYDKDF (reference sequence). The CDR3 is CATSRDKGNTIYF. CDR3 DNA: TGTGCCACCAGCAGAGATAAAGGAAACACCATATATTTT. The full variable domain, its missing parts supplied by reference TRBV15 and TRBJ1-3, is DAMVIQNPRYQVTQFGKPVTLSCSQTLNHNVMYWYQQKSSQAPKLLFHYYDKDFNNEADTPDNFQSRRPNTSFCFLDIRSPGLGDTAMYLCATSRDKGNTIYFGEGSWLTVV.

The J gene is TRBJ2-3, the V gene TRBV27, with D unclear. Germline CDR1 and CDR2: MNHEY and SMNVEV (reference sequence). Between the trimmed V and J ends, which lost 5 bases and 0 bases, there was a span of 18 bases. CDR3 size: 17 residues. This chain's CDR3 is CASSLAPSVNSTDTQYF. The CDR3 DNA follows: TGTGCCAGCAGTCTTGCCCCGAGCGTAAACAGCACAGATACGCAGTATTTT.

This chain uses TRBV2 with TRBJ2-7, with TRBD2 identical over 13 bases. The ends lost 8 bases at V and 2 bases at J; junction bases unmatched: 3. CDR1 is SNHLY, CDR2 FYNNEI, per germline. This CDR3 spans 14 amino acids. The CDR3 reads CASPGLAGTYEQYF. In nucleotides, the CDR3 is TGTGCCAGCCCGGGACTAGCGGGAACCTACGAGCAGTACTTC. The variable domain in full, with the rest retrieved from reference TRBV2 and TRBJ2-7, is EPEVTQTPSHQVTQMGQEVILRCVPISNHLYFYWYRQILGQKVEFLVSFYNNEISEKSEIFDDQFSVERPDGSNFTLKIRSTKLEDSAMYFCASPGLAGTYEQYFGPGTRLTVT.

The V call is TRBV11-2, the J call TRBJ2-7; 7 bases match TRBD2. Losses at the gene ends were 7 bases for V and 1 base for J; bases not matched to a gene: 7. This CDR3 region has 14 residues. Germline assignment: CDR1 SGHAT and CDR2 FQNNGV. The CDR3 DNA reads TGTGCCAGCAACTTGGGGGGGGGATCCTACGAGCAGTACTTC. This sequence encodes CASNLGGGSYEQYF.

The rearrangement uses TRBV29-1 and TRBJ2-7; D uncertain. The CDR3 runs 14 residues. Germline V lookup: CDR1 SQVTM, CDR2 ANQGSEA. The V and J ends lost 4 bases and 0 bases respectively, with 13 bases between them. The DNA of the CDR3 is TGCAGCGTTGTAGGCAGGCTGAGCTCCTACGAGCAGTACTTC. As protein: CSVVGRLSSYEQYF.

This chain joins TRBV6-1 and TRBJ2-3, with 8 bases identical to TRBD2. The CDR3 contains 16 residues. The J segment lost 5 bases and the V segment lost 2 bases, leaving 9 bases of the junction unmatched. Germline loops: CDR1 MNHNS, CDR2 SASEGT. The DNA for the CDR3 is TGTGCCAGCAGTGAACCGGTCGGGGGGGGTCGAGATACGCAGTATTTT. This encodes CASSEPVGGGRDTQYF.

The V gene is TRBV27, the J gene TRBJ1-5, with 9 positions matching TRBD1. Germline V gives CDR1 MNHEY, CDR2 SMNVEV (reference sequence). Unmatched junction bases numbered 8, after V lost 4 bases and J lost 4 bases. The CDR3 has 16 residues. The CDR3 DNA is TGTGCCAGCAGTTCTTACAGGACAGGGGAGAATCAGCCCCAGCATTTT. The encoded protein is CASSSYRTGENQPQHF.

The chain uses TRBV7-3 and TRBJ2-1, with 8 nucleotides matching TRBD2. This CDR3 spans 16 amino acids. CDR1 is SGHTA and CDR2 is FQGTGA in the germline V gene. Trimming cost V 5 bases and J 7 bases; bases outside gene matches: 13. CDR3 sequence: CASSLVAGKGRNEQFF. The CDR3 region has the DNA TGTGCCAGCAGCCTTGTAGCGGGAAAGGGGCGAAATGAGCAGTTCTTC.

V is TRBV4-2 and J is TRBJ2-5; TRBD1 is a possible D gene (6 bases). The CDR3 sequence is 13 residues long. The germline gives CDR1 LGHNA, CDR2 YNFKEQ. Trimming shortened V by 5 bases and J by 5 bases, and 12 bases separated the two germline ends. The CDR3 reads CASSGTGLETQYF. The CDR3 DNA is TGTGCCAGCAGCGGAACAGGGCTGGAGACCCAGTACTTC.

V gene TRBV13 combines with J gene TRBJ2-7, with TRBD2 matching over 11 bases. There are 18 residues in the CDR3. Germline V lookup: CDR1 PRHDT, CDR2 FYEKMQ (reference sequence). The trim removed 2 bases at V and 6 bases at J, leaving 15 bases unmatched. The CDR3: CASSLRSPLAGGLFEQYF. CDR3 DNA: TGTGCCAGCAGCTTACGCTCCCCGCTAGCGGGAGGCTTATTCGAGCAGTACTTC. Supplemented by reference TRBV13 and TRBJ2-7, the full variable domain reads AAGVIQSPRHLIKEKRETATLKCYPIPRHDTVYWYQQGPGQDPQFLISFYEKMQSDKGSIPDRFSAQQFSDYHSELNMSSLELGDSALYFCASSLRSPLAGGLFEQYFGPGTRLTVT.

The chain couples TRBV6-4 to TRBJ2-1; 10 bases align to TRBD2. Trimming removed 0 bases from V and 11 bases from J; junction bases left unmatched: 1. The V gene's germline CDR1 is MRHNA and CDR2 SNTAGT. The CDR3 is 13 amino acids. The CDR3 loop is CASSDSTSGKQFF. The CDR3 bases are TGTGCCAGCAGTGACTCTACTAGCGGGAAGCAGTTCTTC.

V usage is TRBV7-3 and J usage is TRBJ2-7; 9 bases are a match to TRBD2. Germline values: CDR1 SGHTA, CDR2 FQGTGA. With 5 bases clipped from V and 2 bases from J, the junction kept 1 base outside the gene matches. The CDR3 is 13 amino acids. The CDR3 nucleotides are TGTGCCAGCAGCCTAGCGGGAACCTACGAGCAGTACTTC. Protein product: CASSLAGTYEQYF.

The chain joins TRBV7-9 to TRBJ2-5; 9 bases are shared with TRBD1. The end of the DNA is better explained by TRBJ2-7, so the J call may be wrong. The CDR3 length is 16 residues. The germline gives CDR1 SEHNR, CDR2 FQNEAQ (reference sequence). CDR3 sequence: CASSLGGGTGSYEQYF. CDR3 DNA: TGTGCCAGCAGCTTAGGAGGTGGGACAGGGTCCTACGAGCAGTACTTC.

The chain joins TRBV7-8 to TRBJ2-1; D is uncertain. V lost 0 bases, J lost 7 bases, and 10 bases lay in between. This CDR3 is built from 14 residues. Germline V gene sequence: CDR1 SGHVS, CDR2 FQNEAQ. The CDR3 reads CASSLARLTNEQFF. The CDR3 DNA reads TGTGCCAGCAGCTTAGCGCGTCTAACGAATGAGCAGTTCTTC.

The chain carries TRBV5-1 and TRBJ2-7, with D possibly matching TRBD2 (7 bases). Germline loops: CDR1 SGHRS, CDR2 YFSETQ. The V end lost 0 bases, the J end lost 2 bases, and 18 bases lay between the germline ends. This CDR3 has 17 residues. CDR3 DNA sequence: TGCGCCAGCAGCTTGGGGGGGGGCAGAGGAACGCCCTACGAGCAGTACTTC. It yields the protein CASSLGGGRGTPYEQYF.

The V and J genes are TRBV18 and TRBJ1-2, with D possibly matching TRBD1 (6 bases). V lost 3 bases to trimming and J lost 2 bases, with 10 bases between them. CDR1 and CDR2 (germline): KGHSH, LQKENI. This CDR3 comprises 14 residues. The CDR3 protein is CASSPGAENYGYTF. The CDR3 region has the DNA TGTGCCAGCTCACCGGGGGCGGAAAACTATGGCTACACCTTC.

The gene calls are TRBV4-1 and TRBJ2-2, with D perhaps TRBD2 (6 bases). This CDR3 region has 16 residues. Per germline, CDR1 MGHRA and CDR2 YSYEKL. Trimming took off 2 bases at V and 0 bases at J, with 10 bases between the two ends. DNA for the CDR3: TGCGCCAGCAGCCAATCAGGGACTTCGAACACCGGGGAGCTGTTTTTT. The encoded protein is CASSQSGTSNTGELFF.

CDR3 residues: CASSFWRDNEKLFF. In nucleotides, the CDR3 is TGTGCCAGCAGCTTTTGGCGGGATAATGAAAAACTGTTTTTT. The chain uses TRBV5-5 and TRBJ1-4, with D unclear. The germline V gene has CDR1 SGHKS and CDR2 YYEKEE (reference sequence). Trimming removed 2 bases at V and 4 bases at J, with 9 bases between. CDR3 length: 14 residues.